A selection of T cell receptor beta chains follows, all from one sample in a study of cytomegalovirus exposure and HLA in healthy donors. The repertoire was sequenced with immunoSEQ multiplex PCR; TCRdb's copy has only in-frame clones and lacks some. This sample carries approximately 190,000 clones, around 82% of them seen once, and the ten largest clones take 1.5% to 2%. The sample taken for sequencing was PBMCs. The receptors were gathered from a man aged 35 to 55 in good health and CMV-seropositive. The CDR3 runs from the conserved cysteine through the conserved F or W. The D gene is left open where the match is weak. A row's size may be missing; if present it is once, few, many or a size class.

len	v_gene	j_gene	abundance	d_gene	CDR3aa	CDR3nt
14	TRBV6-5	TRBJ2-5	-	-	CASSYSRAQETQYF	TGTGCCAGCAGTTACTCCAGGGCCCAAGAGACCCAGTACTTC
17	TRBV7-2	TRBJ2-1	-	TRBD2	CASSLAASGGSYNEQFF	TGTGCCAGCAGCTTAGCGGCGAGCGGGGGGTCCTACAATGAGCAGTTCTTC
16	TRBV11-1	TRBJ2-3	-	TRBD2	CASSQRTSGRPDTQYF	TGTGCCAGCAGCCAGAGGACTAGCGGGAGGCCAGATACGCAGTATTTT
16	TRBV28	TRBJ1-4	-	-	CASSLTGASTNEKLFF	TGTGCCAGCAGTTTGACAGGTGCTTCAACTAATGAAAAACTGTTTTTT
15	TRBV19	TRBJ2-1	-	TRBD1	CASSNPGQGYNEQFF	TGTGCCAGTAGTAACCCGGGACAGGGCTACAATGAGCAGTTCTTC
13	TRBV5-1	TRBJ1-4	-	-	CASRLAFNEKLFF	TGCGCCAGCAGATTAGCCTTTAATGAAAAACTGTTTTTT
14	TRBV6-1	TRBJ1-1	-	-	CASSASRMNTEAFF	TGTGCCAGCAGTGCTAGCAGGATGAACACTGAAGCTTTCTTT
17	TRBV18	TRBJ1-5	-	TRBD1	CASSPIPQGARDQPQHF	TGTGCCAGCTCACCAATCCCACAGGGGGCAAGGGATCAGCCCCAGCATTTT
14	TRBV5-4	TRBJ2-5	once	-	CASSSWAIQETQYF	TGTGCCAGCAGCTCATGGGCCATCCAAGAGACCCAGTACTTC
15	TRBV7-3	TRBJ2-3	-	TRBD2	CASSLAGGRTDTQYF	TGTGCCAGCAGCTTAGCGGGAGGGCGCACAGATACGCAGTATTTT
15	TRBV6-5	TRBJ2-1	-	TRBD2	CASSYGRAAYNEQFF	TGTGCCAGCAGTTACGGGAGGGCGGCCTACAATGAGCAGTTCTTC
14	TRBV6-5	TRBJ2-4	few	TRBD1	CASSYSTGGNIQYF	TGTGCCAGCAGTTACTCGACAGGGGGGAACATTCAGTACTTC
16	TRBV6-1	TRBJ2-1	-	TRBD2	CASSEMPSGAYNEQFF	TGTGCCAGCAGTGAAATGCCTAGCGGGGCCTACAATGAGCAGTTCTTC
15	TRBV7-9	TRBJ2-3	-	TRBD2	CASSLLAGVTDTQYF	TGTGCCAGCAGCTTGCTAGCGGGAGTCACGGATACGCAGTATTTT
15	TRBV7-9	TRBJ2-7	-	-	CASSLALAGDNEQYF	TGTGCCAGCAGCTTAGCGTTGGCAGGGGATAACGAGCAGTACTTC
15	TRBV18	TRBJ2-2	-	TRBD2	CASSPSGANTGELFF	TGTGCCAGCTCCCCTAGCGGGGCGAACACCGGGGAGCTGTTTTTT
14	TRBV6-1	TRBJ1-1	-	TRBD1	CASSAGGWVTEAFF	TGTGCCAGCAGTGCAGGGGGCTGGGTCACTGAAGCTTTCTTT
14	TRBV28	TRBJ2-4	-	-	CASRSQGLVNIQYF	TGTGCCAGCAGGAGCCAGGGACTCGTAAACATTCAGTACTTC
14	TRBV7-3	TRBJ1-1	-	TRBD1	CASSLRQGGTEAFF	TGTGCCAGCAGCCTTCGACAGGGAGGCACTGAAGCTTTCTTT
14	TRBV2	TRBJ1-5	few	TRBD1	CASSMTGLGQPQHF	TGTGCCAGCAGTATGACAGGGTTGGGGCAGCCCCAGCATTTT
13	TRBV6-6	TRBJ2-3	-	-	CASSVTVGDTQYF	TGTGCCAGCAGCGTGACAGTGGGGGATACGCAGTATTTT
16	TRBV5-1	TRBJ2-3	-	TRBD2	CASSLDVAGGTDTQYF	TGCGCCAGCAGCTTGGATGTAGCGGGGGGGACAGATACGCAGTATTTT
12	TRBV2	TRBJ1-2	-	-	CASSVGVNGYTF	TGTGCCAGCAGTGTCGGGGTAAATGGCTACACCTTC
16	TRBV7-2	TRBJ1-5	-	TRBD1	CASSAWTGGNNQPQHF	TGTGCCAGCAGCGCCTGGACAGGGGGAAACAATCAGCCCCAGCATTTT
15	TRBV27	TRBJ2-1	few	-	CASSPTGSPYNEQFF	TGTGCCAGCAGTCCTACAGGGTCGCCCTACAATGAGCAGTTCTTC
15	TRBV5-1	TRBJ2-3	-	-	CASSLGAGLTDTQYF	TGCGCCAGCAGCTTGGGCGCGGGGCTCACAGATACGCAGTATTTT
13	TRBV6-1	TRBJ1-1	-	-	CASSGQMNTEAFF	TGTGCCAGCAGTGGACAGATGAACACTGAAGCTTTCTTT
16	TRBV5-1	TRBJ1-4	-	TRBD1	CASRDLGTGLNEKLFF	TGCGCCAGCAGGGATTTGGGGACAGGCCTTAATGAAAAACTGTTTTTT
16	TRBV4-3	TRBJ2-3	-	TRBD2	CASSQDTEGGTDTQYF	TGCGCCAGCAGCCAAGATACTGAGGGAGGGACGGATACGCAGTATTTT
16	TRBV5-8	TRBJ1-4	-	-	CASSLGQAASNEKLFF	TGTGCCAGCAGCTTGGGACAGGCAGCCTCTAATGAAAAACTGTTTTTT
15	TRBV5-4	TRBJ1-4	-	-	CASSSQGTTNEKLFF	TGTGCCAGCAGCTCGCAGGGGACAACTAATGAAAAACTGTTTTTT
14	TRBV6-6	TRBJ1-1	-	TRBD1	CASTPKGAWTEAFF	TGTGCCAGCACCCCCAAGGGGGCTTGGACTGAAGCTTTCTTT
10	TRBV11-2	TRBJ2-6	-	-	CASSSPGLTF	TGTGCCAGCAGCTCCCCCGGCCTGACTTTC
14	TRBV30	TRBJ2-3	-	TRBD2	CALRVAGGTDTQYF	TGTGCCCTCCGAGTAGCGGGTGGCACAGATACGCAGTATTTT
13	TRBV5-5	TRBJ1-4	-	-	CASSLDWNEKLFF	TGTGCCAGCAGCTTGGACTGGAATGAAAAACTGTTTTTT
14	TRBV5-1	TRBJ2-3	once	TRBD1	CASSLEGGEDTQYF	TGCGCCAGCAGCTTGGAAGGGGGCGAGGATACGCAGTATTTT
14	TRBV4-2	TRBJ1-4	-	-	CASSQRQGFAKLFF	TGTGCCAGCAGCCAACGGCAGGGGTTTGCAAAACTGTTTTTT
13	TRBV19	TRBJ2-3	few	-	CASSYLITDTQYF	TGTGCCAGTAGTTACCTAATAACAGATACGCAGTATTTT
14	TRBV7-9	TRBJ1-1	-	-	CASSLDGVITEAFF	TGTGCCAGCAGCTTAGACGGGGTAATCACTGAAGCTTTCTTT
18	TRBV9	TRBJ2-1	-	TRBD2	CASTRTSGRESSYNEQFF	TGTGCCAGCACCAGGACTAGCGGGAGGGAGAGCTCCTACAATGAGCAGTTCTTC
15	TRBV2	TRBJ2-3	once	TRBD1	CASRRRGTGTDTQYF	TGTGCCAGCAGAAGGAGAGGGACAGGGACAGATACGCAGTATTTT
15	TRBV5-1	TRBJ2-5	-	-	CASARASLVLETQYF	TGCGCCAGCGCCCGAGCTTCATTAGTGCTAGAGACCCAGTACTTC
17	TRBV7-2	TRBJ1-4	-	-	CASSLRGSIAANEKLFF	TGTGCCAGCAGCTTAAGAGGGTCGATCGCGGCTAATGAAAAACTGTTTTTT
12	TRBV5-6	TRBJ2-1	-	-	CASSLGVSPQFF	TGTGCCAGCAGCTTGGGTGTTAGTCCCCAGTTCTTC
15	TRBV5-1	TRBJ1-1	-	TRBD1	CASSFTTGQQIEAFF	TGCGCCAGCAGCTTTACAACGGGACAGCAGATTGAAGCTTTCTTT
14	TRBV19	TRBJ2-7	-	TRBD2	CASSITSGRGEQYF	TGTGCCAGTAGTATTACTAGCGGGAGGGGGGAGCAGTACTTC
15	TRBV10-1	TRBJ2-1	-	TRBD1	CASSAGTGVDNEQFF	TGCGCCAGCAGCGCCGGGACAGGGGTCGACAATGAGCAGTTCTTC
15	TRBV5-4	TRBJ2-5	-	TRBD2	CASSPELADQETQYF	TGTGCCAGCAGCCCGGAACTAGCGGACCAAGAGACCCAGTACTTC
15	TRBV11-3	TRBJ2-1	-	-	CASSLGFQGNNEQFF	TGTGCCAGCAGCTTAGGATTTCAGGGGAACAATGAGCAGTTCTTC
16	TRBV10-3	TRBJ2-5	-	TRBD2	CAISPGLAGGQETQYF	TGTGCCATCAGTCCGGGACTAGCGGGGGGACAAGAGACCCAGTACTTC
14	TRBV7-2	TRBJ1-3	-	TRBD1	CASSSTGGGYTIYF	TGTGCCAGCAGCTCCACAGGGGGGGGCTACACCATATATTTT
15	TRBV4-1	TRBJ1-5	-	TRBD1	CASSQDGTGLQPQHF	TGCGCCAGCAGCCAAGATGGGACAGGGTTACAGCCCCAGCATTTT
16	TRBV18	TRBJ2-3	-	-	CASSPPWERITDTQYF	TGTGCCAGCTCACCACCGTGGGAGAGGATCACAGATACGCAGTATTTT
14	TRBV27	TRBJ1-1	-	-	CASSLGTGGTEAFF	TGTGCCAGCAGTTTAGGAACGGGAGGGACTGAAGCTTTCTTT
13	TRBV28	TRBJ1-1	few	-	CASGRLGNTEAFF	TGTGCCAGCGGGAGACTGGGGAACACTGAAGCTTTCTTT
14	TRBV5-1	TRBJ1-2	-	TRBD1	CASSLVEGAAVYTF	TGCGCCAGCAGCTTGGTGGAGGGGGCTGCTGTCTACACCTTC
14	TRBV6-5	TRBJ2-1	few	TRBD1	CASSPGQGGNEQFF	TGTGCCAGCAGTCCGGGACAGGGTGGGAATGAGCAGTTCTTC